The present T cell receptor beta chain was sequenced within a study of cytomegalovirus exposure and HLA in healthy donors. Vbeta (60) and Jbeta (13) primers were used in the PCR. Measured with immunoSEQ multiplex PCR; TCRdb has only the in-frame clones, and not every one. The sample lists fewer than 150,000 clones, 65% to 80% occurring once. V lost 2 bases and J lost 4; bases outside the gene matches: 0. The CDR3 extends over 13 amino acids. In germline, CDR1 is GTSNPN, CDR2 SVGIG (reference sequence). This sequence joins TRBV30 and TRBJ2-5; 11 bases map to TRBD2. The TCR sequence derives from a man aged 40-49 years in good health and CMV-seronegative. Sequencing was done on a sample of PBMCs. The CDR3 nucleotides read TGTGCCTGGAGTCTAGCGGGAGGAGAGACCCAGTACTTC. The encoded protein is CAWSLAGGETQYF.